This T cell receptor beta chain was sequenced for a study of vaccination effects on CD4 cells after COVID-19 (dated by TCRdb to between 2021 and 2022). The study in broad terms: Across the study, the median time from the second dose to post-vaccine sampling was 72 days (range 14 to 241). Cultures from other donors in the study were sequenced using the Oncomine TCR Beta short-read assay on an Illumina iSeq 100. Altogether, nine to ten COVID-19 convalescent patients and a few SARS-CoV-2-naive healthy vaccine recipients made up the full study. The study compared SARS-CoV-2 spike-specific CD4+ TCR repertoires before and after mRNA vaccination in COVID-19 convalescent patients and infection-naive vaccine recipients. The paper as a whole reports these results and caveats: Both infection-induced and vaccine-induced clones contracted markedly at late post-vaccination timepoints, which is consistent with waning T cell responses. In healthy vaccine recipients, vaccine-induced clones were almost all SARS-CoV-2 mono-reactive, with only 1 of 255 cross-reactive with common cold coronaviruses. The study was limited by a small number of convalescent patients, and early post-infection timepoints were lacking.

CDR1 and CDR2 were assigned from the germline V gene as SGDLS and YYNGEE. The cysteine opens and the phenylalanine closes a CDR3 of 18 amino acids. Only the CDR3 DNA stays, 54 bases, in frame from base 1. V sheds 0 bases and J sheds 8 bases, leaving 23 bases between their ends. To identify antigen-specific CD4+ T cell clonotypes by their expansion, the ViraFEST assay first stimulated PBMC with viral peptide pools and then applied TCR sequencing. After 10 days of culture, CD4+ T cells were isolated with the EasySep CD4+ T cell isolation kit. Each participant received two doses of an mRNA SARS-CoV-2 vaccine, either BNT162b2 or mRNA-1273. Negative nucleocapsid antibody results before and after vaccination confirmed that the healthy vaccine recipients had no prior SARS-CoV-2 infection. Approximately 2 million PBMC per well were cultured with about 9 ug/ml peptides in IMDM containing roughly 5% human AB serum, approximately 9.9 IU/ml IL-2 and gentamicin. On days 3 and 7, half of the culture medium was replaced with fresh IL-2-containing medium. Unless otherwise noted, each peptide stimulation condition was cultured in triplicate wells. Using Ficoll-Paque Plus gradient centrifugation, PBMC were separated from whole blood and then either used fresh or cryopreserved at -140C. The overlapping peptide pools covered the spike proteins of SARS-CoV-2 and of the common cold coronaviruses HCoV-NL63, HCoV-OC43 and HCoV-229E. Genomic DNA was extracted from cultured CD4+ T cells with the QIAamp micro DNA kit.

Receptor amplification or capture employed the immunoSEQ multiplex PCR assay. DNA from the cultured, isolated CD4+ T cells was subjected to TCR beta CDR3 sequencing. The authors' pipeline ran thus. Non-productive TCR sequences were removed, reads were trimmed to the CDR3 region, and CDR3s of at least 7 amino acids were retained. Antigen-specific clonotypes were identified with the MANAFEST web app by comparing expansion in peptide wells against reference cultures. To be called positive, a clone needed expansion at FDR<0.05 compared with the reference and with all other wells, an odds ratio greater than 5, and a frequency greater than 0.1% in two replicate wells. A clonotype was called cross-reactive if it was significantly expanded both in SARS-CoV-2 spike wells and in at least one common cold coronavirus spike condition. Levenshtein distance calculated with the stringdist R package was used to assess CDR3 similarity, and unrooted trees were constructed with ape in R 3.6.1. TCRdb retrieved this table from immuneACCESS and kept in-frame rearrangements only. Not all clones are present; in checked studies, unresolved V genes account for under half, and no reason is known for the remainder. The DNA gave D and trimming, while V, J and clone size come from that table. For this sample the table gives about 24,000 clones, of which 73% were detected only once. The leading ten clones occupy 7.8% of the sample.

Turning to this clone: Its antigen remains unidentified. Per-base quality was not reported, and no clone a single base away is much larger than it.

Here the sequenced sample was CD4+ T cells from PBMCs cultured with SARS-CoV-2 spike peptides, taken after COVID-19 vaccination. The sample's cell subset or site, from its label and the paper: SARS-CoV-2 spike overlapping peptide pool stimulation. This clonotype originated in a human donor who received a COVID-19 vaccine. The chain is made from TRBV9 and TRBJ1-4, and perhaps TRBD1 as D gene, on 6 matching bases. The CDR3 region has the sequence CASSVALFRTEEKEKLFF. The DNA sequence is given as TGTGCCAGCAGCGTAGCTTTGTTCCGGACAGAGGAAAAGGAAAAACTGTTTTTT.